These 5 T cell receptor beta chains originate from one sample sequenced in a study of blood T cell repertoires in COVID-19. Sequencing used immunoSEQ multiplex PCR; TCRdb keeps in-frame clones, though not all of them. In the table there are more than 200,000 clones, 87% of which are singletons. The sample was PBMCs or T cells enriched from blood (not recorded which). The receptor set was obtained from a man aged 30 to 45 in a cohort exposed to, infected with or recovered from COVID-19 (not recorded which).

The chain recombines TRBV19 with TRBJ1-2; no reliable D call. Per the germline V gene, CDR1 is LNHDA and CDR2 is SQIVND (reference sequence). With 5 bases removed from V and 4 bases from J, the gap between germline ends came to 17 bases. This CDR3 has 15 amino acids. CDR3 nucleotide sequence: TGTGCCAGTAGTGCACAGATCCGGGAAACCTATGGCTACACCTTC. Translating gives CASSAQIRETYGYTF.

The V gene is TRBV25-1, the J gene TRBJ2-1, with 9 bases identical to TRBD2. Germline CDR1 is MGHDK and CDR2 is SYGVNS. The CDR3 is 15 amino acids. J gave up 9 bases and V 7 bases, and 13 bases lay outside the gene matches. The CDR3 DNA sequence: TGTGCCAGCACCCCATCTGCGGGAGGGCCAGTTGAGCAGTTCTTC. Translation: CASTPSAGGPVEQFF.

This sequence joins TRBV19 and TRBJ1-4; unclear D gene. Per the germline V gene, CDR1 is LNHDA and CDR2 is SQIVND (reference sequence). The CDR3 sequence is 13 residues long. V was trimmed by 7 bases and J by 0 bases, leaving 6 bases between them. The CDR3 protein is CASNTATNEKLFF. For the CDR3, the DNA is TGTGCCAGTAACACAGCAACTAATGAAAAACTGTTTTTT.

V usage is TRBV5-6 and J usage is TRBJ1-2; D is unresolved. The V gene's germline CDR1 is SGHDT and CDR2 YYEEEE. CDR3 length: 15 residues. V was pared by 2 bases and J by 4 bases, with 15 bases between. The CDR3 reads CASSFIGGYGYGYTF. The CDR3, as DNA: TGTGCCAGCAGCTTTATTGGCGGGTACGGCTATGGCTACACCTTC.

The genes are TRBV28 and TRBJ1-6; 7 nucleotides line up with TRBD1. The junction had 5 bases not matched to a gene; V was cut back by 3 bases and J by 3 bases. This CDR3 has 16 residues. Germline lookup yields CDR1 MDHEN and CDR2 SYDVKM. Here the CDR3 DNA reads TGTGCCAGCAGTTTTGAGACAGGGAGCTATAATTCACCCCTCCACTTT. This translates into CASSFETGSYNSPLHF.